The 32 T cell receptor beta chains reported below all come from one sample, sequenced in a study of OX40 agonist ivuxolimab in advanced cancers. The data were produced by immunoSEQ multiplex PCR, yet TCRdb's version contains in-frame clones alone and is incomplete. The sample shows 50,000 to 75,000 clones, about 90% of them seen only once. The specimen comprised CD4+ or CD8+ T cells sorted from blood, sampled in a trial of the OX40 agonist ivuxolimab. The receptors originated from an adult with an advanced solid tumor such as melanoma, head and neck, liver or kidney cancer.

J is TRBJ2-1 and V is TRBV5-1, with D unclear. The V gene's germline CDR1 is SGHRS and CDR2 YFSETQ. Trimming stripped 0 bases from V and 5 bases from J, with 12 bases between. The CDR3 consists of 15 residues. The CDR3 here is CASSLGSTINNEQFF. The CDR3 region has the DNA TGCGCCAGCAGCTTGGGATCCACAATAAACAATGAGCAGTTCTTC.

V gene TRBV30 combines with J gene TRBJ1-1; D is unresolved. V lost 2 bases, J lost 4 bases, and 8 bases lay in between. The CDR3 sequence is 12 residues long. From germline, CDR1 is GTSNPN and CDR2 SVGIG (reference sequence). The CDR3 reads CAWSRSVTEAFF. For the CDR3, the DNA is TGTGCCTGGAGTCGCAGTGTCACTGAAGCTTTCTTT.

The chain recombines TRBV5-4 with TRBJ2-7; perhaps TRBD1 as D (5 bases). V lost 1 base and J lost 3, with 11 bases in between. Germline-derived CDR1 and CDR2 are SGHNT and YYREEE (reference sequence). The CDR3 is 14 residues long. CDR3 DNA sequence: TGTGCCAGCAGCTTGCAGGGTTCCGGCTACGAGCAGTACTTC. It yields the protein CASSLQGSGYEQYF.

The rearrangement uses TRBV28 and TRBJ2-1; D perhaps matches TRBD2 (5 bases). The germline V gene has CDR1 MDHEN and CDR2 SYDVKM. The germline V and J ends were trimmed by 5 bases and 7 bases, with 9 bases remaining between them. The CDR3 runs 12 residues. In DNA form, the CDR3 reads TGTGCCAGCAGTAGTTCGGGGAATGAGCAGTTCTTC. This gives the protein CASSSSGNEQFF.

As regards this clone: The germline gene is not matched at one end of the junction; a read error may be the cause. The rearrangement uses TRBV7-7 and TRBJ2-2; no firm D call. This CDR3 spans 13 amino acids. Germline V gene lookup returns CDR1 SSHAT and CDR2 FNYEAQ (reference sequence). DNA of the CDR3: TGTGCTAGCAGCTTATCTAACACCGGGGAGCTGTTTTTT. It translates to CASSLSNTGELFF.

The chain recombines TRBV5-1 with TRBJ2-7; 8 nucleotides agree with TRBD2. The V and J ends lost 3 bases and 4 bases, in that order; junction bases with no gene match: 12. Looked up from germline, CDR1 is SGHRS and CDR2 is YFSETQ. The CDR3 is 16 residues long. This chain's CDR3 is CASSSSRREEWYEQYF. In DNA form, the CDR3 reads TGCGCCAGCAGCTCATCCCGGCGGGAGGAGTGGTACGAGCAGTACTTC.

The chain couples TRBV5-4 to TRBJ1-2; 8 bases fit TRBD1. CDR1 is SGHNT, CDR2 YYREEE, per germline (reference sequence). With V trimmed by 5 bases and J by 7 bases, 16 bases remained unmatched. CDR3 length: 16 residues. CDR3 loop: CASSRSFRGQQIGYTF. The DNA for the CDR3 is TGTGCCAGCAGTCGTAGTTTCAGGGGGCAGCAGATTGGCTACACCTTC.

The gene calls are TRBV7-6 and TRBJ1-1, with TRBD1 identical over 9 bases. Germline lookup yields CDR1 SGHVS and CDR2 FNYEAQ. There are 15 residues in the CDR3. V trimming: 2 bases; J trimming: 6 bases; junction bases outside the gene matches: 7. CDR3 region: CASSLFDRGDPEAFF. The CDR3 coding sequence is TGTGCCAGCAGCTTATTTGACAGGGGGGACCCTGAAGCTTTCTTT.

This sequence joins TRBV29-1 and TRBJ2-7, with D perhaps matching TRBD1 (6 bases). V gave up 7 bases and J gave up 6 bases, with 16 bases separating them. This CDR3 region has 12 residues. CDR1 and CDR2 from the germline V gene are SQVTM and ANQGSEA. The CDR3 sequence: CSAGQGLGEQYF. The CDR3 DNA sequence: TGCAGCGCGGGGCAGGGGTTAGGCGAGCAGTACTTC.

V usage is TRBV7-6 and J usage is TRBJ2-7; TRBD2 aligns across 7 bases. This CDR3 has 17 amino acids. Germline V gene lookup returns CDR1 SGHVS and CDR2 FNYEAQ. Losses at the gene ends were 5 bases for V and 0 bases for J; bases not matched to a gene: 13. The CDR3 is CASSPPHGRENSYEQYF. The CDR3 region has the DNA TGTGCCAGCAGCCCACCCCATGGGCGGGAGAACTCCTACGAGCAGTACTTC.

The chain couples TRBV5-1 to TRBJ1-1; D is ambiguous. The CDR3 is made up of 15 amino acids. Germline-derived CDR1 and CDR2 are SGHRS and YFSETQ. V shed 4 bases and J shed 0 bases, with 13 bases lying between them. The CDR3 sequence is CASSEKQRMNTEAFF. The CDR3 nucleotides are TGCGCCAGCAGCGAGAAACAGCGAATGAACACTGAAGCTTTCTTT. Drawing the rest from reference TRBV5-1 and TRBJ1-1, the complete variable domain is KAGVTQTPRYLIKTRGQQVTLSCSPISGHRSVSWYQQTPGQGLQFLFEYFSETQRNKGNFPGRFSGRQFSNSRSEMNVSTLELGDSALYLCASSEKQRMNTEAFFGQGTRLTVV.

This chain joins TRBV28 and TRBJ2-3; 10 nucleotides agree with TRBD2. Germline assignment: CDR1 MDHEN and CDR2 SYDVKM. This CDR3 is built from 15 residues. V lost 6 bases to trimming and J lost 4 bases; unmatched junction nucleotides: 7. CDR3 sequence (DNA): TGTGCCAGCAGGCGCGGACTAGCGGCAGCAGATACGCAGTATTTT. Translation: CASRRGLAAADTQYF.

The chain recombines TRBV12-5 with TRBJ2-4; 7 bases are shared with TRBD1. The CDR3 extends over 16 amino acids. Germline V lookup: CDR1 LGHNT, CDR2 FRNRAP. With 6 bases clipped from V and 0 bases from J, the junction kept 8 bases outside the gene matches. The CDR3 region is CASGDRQGTAKNIQYF. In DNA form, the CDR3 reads TGTGCTAGTGGGGATCGACAGGGAACAGCCAAAAACATTCAGTACTTC.

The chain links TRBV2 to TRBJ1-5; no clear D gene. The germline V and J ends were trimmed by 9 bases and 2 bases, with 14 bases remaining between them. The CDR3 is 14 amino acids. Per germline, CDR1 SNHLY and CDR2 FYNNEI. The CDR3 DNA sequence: TGTGCCAGTAGCGGAGAGACGGGCAATCAGCCCCAGCATTTT. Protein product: CASSGETGNQPQHF.

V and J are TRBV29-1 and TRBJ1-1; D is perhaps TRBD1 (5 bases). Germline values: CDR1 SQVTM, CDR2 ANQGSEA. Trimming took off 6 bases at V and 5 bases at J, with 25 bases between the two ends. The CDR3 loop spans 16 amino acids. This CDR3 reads CSVMRGGTGVTTEAFF. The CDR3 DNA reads TGCAGCGTCATGAGGGGAGGGACGGGGGTTACTACTGAAGCTTTCTTT. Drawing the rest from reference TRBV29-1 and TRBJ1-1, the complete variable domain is SAVISQKPSRDICQRGTSLTIQCQVDSQVTMMFWYRQQPGQSLTLIATANQGSEATYESGFVIDKFPISRPNLTFSTLTVSNMSPEDSSIYLCSVMRGGTGVTTEAFFGQGTRLTVV.

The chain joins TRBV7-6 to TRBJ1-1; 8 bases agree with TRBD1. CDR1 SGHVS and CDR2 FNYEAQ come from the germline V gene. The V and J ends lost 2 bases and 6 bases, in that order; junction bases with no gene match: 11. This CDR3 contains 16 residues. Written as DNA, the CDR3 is TGTGCCAGCAGCTTAATGTCTGGACAGGGAAACTCTGAAGCTTTCTTT. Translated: CASSLMSGQGNSEAFF.

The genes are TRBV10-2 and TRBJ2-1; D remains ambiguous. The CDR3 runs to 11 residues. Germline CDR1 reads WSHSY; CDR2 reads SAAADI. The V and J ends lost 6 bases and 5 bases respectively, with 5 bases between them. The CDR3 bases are TGCGCCAGCAGACTGAACAATGAGCAGTTCTTC. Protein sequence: CASRLNNEQFF.

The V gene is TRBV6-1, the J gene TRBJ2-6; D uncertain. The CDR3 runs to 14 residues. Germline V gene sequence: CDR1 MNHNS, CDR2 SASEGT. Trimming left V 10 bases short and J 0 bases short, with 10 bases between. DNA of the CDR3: TGTGCCACCACCCACGTCTCTGGGGCCAACGTCCTGACTTTC. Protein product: CATTHVSGANVLTF.

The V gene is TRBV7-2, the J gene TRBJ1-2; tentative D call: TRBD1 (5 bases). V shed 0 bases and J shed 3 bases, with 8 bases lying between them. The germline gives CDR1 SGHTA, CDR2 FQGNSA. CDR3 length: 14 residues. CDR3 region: CASSLAGQYYGYTF. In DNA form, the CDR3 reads TGTGCCAGCAGCTTAGCGGGGCAGTACTATGGCTACACCTTC.

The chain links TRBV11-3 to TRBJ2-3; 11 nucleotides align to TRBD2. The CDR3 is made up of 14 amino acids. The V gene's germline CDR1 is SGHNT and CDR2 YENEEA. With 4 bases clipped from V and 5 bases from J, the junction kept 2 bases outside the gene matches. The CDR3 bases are TGTGCCAGCAGCTCGCTAGCGGGAGGAGATACGCAGTATTTT. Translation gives CASSSLAGGDTQYF.

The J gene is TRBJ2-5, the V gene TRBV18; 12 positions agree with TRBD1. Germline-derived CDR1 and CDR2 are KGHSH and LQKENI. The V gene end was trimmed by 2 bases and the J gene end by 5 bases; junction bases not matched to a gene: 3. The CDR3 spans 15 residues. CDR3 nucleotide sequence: TGTGCCAGCTCACCAAGGGACAGGGGGCTGGAGACCCAGTACTTC. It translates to CASSPRDRGLETQYF. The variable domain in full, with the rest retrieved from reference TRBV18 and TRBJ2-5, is NAGVMQNPRHLVRRRGQEARLRCSPMKGHSHVYWYRQLPEEGLKFMVYLQKENIIDESGMPKERFSAEFPKEGPSILRIQQVVRGDSAAYFCASSPRDRGLETQYFGPGTRLLVL.

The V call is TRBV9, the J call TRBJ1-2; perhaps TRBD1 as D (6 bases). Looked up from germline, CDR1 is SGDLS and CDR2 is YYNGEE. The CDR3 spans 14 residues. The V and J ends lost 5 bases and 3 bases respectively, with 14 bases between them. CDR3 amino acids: CASSKGVTDYGYTF. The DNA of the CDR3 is TGTGCCAGCAGTAAGGGGGTGACGGACTATGGCTACACCTTC.

In DNA, the CDR3 is TGCGCCAGCAAGGGAAGGCCGGGACCAGGAGACACTGAAGCTTTCTTT. This codes for CASKGRPGPGDTEAFF. V and J are TRBV10-2 and TRBJ1-1; tentatively, D is TRBD1 (5 bases). V was pared by 7 bases and J by 3 bases, with 21 bases between. CDR1 WSHSY and CDR2 SAAADI come from the germline V gene. The CDR3 is 16 amino acids.

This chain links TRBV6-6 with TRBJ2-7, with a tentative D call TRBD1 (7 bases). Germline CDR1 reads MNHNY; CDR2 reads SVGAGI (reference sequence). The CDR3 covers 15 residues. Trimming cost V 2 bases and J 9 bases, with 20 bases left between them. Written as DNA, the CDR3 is TGTGCCAGCAGTTACGGAGGAGGGGGCATCAACGGGCAGTACTTC. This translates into CASSYGGGGINGQYF.

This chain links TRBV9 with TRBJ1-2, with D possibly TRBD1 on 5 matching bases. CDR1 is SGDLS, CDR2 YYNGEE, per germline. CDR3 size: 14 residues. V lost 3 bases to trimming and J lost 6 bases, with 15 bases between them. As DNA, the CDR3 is TGTGCCAGCAGCGCGGGAGGGGCAGGGAATGGCTACACCTTC. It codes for CASSAGGAGNGYTF.

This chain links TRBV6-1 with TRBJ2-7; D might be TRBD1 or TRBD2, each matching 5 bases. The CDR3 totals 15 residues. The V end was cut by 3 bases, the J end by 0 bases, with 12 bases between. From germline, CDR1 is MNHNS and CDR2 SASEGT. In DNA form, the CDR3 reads TGTGCCAGCAGTGATGGATGGGACGGCTCCTACGAGCAGTACTTC. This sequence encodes CASSDGWDGSYEQYF.

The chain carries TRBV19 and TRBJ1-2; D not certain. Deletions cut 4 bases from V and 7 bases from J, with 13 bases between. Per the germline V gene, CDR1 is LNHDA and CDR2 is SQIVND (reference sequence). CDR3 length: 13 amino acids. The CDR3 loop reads CASSNPGVVGYTF. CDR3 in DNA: TGTGCCAGTAGTAACCCGGGAGTGGTTGGCTACACCTTC.

The CDR3 here is CASTIGTSGTYNEQFF. The CDR3 coding sequence is TGTGCCAGCACCATAGGGACTAGCGGGACTTACAATGAGCAGTTCTTC. The V and J genes are TRBV7-6 and TRBJ2-1; 13 bases align to TRBD2. There are 16 residues in the CDR3. J gave up 4 bases and V 7 bases, and 7 bases lay outside the gene matches. The V gene's germline CDR1 is SGHVS and CDR2 FNYEAQ.

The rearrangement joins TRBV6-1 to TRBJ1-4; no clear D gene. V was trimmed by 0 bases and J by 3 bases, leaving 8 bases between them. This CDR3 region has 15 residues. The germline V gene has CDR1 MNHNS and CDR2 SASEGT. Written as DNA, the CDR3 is TGTGCCAGCAGTGAAGCGGTAGCAGCTAATGAAAAACTGTTTTTT. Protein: CASSEAVAANEKLFF.

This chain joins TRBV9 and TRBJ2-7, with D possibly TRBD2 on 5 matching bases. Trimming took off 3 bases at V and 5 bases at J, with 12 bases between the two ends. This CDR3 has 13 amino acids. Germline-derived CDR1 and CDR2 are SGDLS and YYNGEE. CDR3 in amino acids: CASSGSPGNEQYF. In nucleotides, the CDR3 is TGTGCCAGCAGCGGTTCACCGGGGAACGAGCAGTACTTC.

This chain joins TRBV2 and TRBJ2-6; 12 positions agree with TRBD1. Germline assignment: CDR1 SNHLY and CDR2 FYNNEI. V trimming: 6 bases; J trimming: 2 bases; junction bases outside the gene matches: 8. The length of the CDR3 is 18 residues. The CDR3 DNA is TGTGCCAGCAGGGGGCGGGACAGGGGGCGTGCTGGGGCCAACGTCCTGACTTTC. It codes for CASRGRDRGRAGANVLTF.

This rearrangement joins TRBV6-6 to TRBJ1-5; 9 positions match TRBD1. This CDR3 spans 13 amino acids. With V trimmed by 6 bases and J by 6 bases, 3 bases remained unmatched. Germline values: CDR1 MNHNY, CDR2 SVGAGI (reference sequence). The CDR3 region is CASSPDRGQPQHF. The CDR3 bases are TGTGCCAGCAGCCCGGACAGGGGTCAGCCCCAGCATTTT.